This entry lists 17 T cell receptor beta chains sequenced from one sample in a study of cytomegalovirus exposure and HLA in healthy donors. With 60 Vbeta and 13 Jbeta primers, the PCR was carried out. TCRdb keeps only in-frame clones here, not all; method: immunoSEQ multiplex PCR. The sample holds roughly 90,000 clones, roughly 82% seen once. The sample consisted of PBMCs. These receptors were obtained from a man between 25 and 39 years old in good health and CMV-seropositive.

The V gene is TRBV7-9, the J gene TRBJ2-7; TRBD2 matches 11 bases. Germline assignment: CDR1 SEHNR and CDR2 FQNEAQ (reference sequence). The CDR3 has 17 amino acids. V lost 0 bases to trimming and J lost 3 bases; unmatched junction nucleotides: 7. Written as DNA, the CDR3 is TGTGCCAGCAGCTTAGCGGGGGGACTAGCGGAGTTCTACGAGCAGTACTTC. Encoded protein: CASSLAGGLAEFYEQYF. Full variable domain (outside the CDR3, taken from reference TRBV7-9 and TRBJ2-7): DTGVSQNPRHKITKRGQNVTFRCDPISEHNRLYWYRQTLGQGPEFLTYFQNEAQLEKSRLLSDRFSAERPKGSFSTLEIQRTEQGDSAMYLCASSLAGGLAEFYEQYFGPGTRLTVT.

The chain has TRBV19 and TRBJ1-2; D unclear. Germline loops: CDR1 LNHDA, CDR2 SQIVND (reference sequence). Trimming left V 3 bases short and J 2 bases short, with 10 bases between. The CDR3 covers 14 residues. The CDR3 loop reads CASSIQLGNYGYTF. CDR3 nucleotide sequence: TGTGCCAGTAGTATTCAATTGGGCAACTATGGCTACACCTTC.

The CDR3: CASTLGTGIIYGYTF. DNA of the CDR3: TGTGCCAGCACCCTAGGGACAGGCATAATCTATGGCTACACCTTC. The rearrangement links TRBV6-5 to TRBJ1-2; 8 nucleotides line up with TRBD1. The CDR3 length is 15 residues. Germline CDR1 reads MNHEY; CDR2 reads SVGAGI. Losses at the gene ends were 7 bases for V and 4 bases for J; bases not matched to a gene: 11.

For the CDR3, the DNA is TGTGCCAGCAACGAGGGACAGGCAAGCAATCAGCCCCAGCATTTT. Its translation is CASNEGQASNQPQHF. The rearrangement links TRBV6-5 to TRBJ1-5; 8 nucleotides match TRBD1. CDR1 and CDR2 from the germline V gene are MNHEY and SVGAGI. CDR3 length equals 15 residues. With 7 bases clipped from V and 1 base from J, the junction kept 6 bases outside the gene matches.

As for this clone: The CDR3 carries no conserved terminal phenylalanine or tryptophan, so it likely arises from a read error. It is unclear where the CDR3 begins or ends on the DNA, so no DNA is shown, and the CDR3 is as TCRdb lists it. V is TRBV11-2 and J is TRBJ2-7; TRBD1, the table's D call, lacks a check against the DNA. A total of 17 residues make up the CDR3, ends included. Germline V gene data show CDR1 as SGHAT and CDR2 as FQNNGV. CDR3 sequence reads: CASSLDRVDRGRGVGDI.

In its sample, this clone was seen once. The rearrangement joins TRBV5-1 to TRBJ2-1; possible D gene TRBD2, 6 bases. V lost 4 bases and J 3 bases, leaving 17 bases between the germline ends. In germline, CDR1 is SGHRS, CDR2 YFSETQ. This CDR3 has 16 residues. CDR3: CASSPGGGSLYNEQFF. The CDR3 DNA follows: TGCGCCAGCAGCCCGGGTGGGGGGAGCCTCTACAATGAGCAGTTCTTC.

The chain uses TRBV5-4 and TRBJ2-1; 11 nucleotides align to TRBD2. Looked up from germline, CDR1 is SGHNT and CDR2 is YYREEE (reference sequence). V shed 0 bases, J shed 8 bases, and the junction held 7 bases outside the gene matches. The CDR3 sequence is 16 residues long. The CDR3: CASSLVVLAGADEQFF. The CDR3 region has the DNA TGTGCCAGCAGCTTGGTGGTACTAGCGGGAGCGGATGAGCAGTTCTTC.

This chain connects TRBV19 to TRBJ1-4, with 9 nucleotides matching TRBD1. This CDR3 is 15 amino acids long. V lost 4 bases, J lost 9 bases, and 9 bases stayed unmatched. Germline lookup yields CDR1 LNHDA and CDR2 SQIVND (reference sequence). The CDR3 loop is CASSRIQGAGKKLFF. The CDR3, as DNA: TGTGCCAGTAGTAGAATACAGGGGGCAGGGAAAAAACTGTTTTTT. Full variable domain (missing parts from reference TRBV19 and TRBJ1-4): DGGITQSPKYLFRKEGQNVTLSCEQNLNHDAMYWYRQDPGQGLRLIYYSQIVNDFQKGDIAEGYSVSREKKESFPLTVTSAQKNPTAFYLCASSRIQGAGKKLFFGSGTQLSVL.

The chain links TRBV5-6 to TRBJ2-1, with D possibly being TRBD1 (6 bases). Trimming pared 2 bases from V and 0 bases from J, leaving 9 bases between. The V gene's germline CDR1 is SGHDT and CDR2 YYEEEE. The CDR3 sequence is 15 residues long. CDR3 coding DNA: TGTGCCAGCAGCTTTAGGGGGAGCTCCTACAATGAGCAGTTCTTC. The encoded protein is CASSFRGSSYNEQFF.

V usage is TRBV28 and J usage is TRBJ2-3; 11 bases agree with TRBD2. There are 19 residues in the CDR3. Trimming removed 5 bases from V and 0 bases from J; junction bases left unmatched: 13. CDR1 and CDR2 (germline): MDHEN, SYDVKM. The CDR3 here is CASSEGIAGGLISTDTQYF. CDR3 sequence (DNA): TGTGCCAGCAGTGAAGGTATAGCGGGAGGGCTAATTAGCACAGATACGCAGTATTTT.

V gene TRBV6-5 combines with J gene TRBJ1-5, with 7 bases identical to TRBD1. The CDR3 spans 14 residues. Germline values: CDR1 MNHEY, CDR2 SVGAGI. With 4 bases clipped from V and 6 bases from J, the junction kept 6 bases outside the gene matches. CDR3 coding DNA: TGTGCCAGCAGTTGGACAGGCGTAGGTCAGCCCCAGCATTTT. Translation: CASSWTGVGQPQHF.

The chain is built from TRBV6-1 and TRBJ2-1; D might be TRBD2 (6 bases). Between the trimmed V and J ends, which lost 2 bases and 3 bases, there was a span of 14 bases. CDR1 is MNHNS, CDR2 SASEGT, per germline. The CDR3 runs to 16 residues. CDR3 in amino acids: CASSESAGLGYNEQFF. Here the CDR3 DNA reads TGTGCCAGCAGTGAATCGGCGGGACTGGGCTACAATGAGCAGTTCTTC.

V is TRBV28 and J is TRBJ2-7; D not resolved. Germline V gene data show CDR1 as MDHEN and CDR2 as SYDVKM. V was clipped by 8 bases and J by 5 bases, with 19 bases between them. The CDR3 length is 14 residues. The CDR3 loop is CASGDAEFRDEQYF. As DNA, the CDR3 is TGTGCCAGCGGAGACGCGGAGTTTCGCGACGAGCAGTACTTC. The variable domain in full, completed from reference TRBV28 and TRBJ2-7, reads DVKVTQSSRYLVKRTGEKVFLECVQDMDHENMFWYRQDPGLGLRLIYFSYDVKMKEKGDIPEGYSVSREKKERFSLILESASTNQTSMYLCASGDAEFRDEQYFGPGTRLTVT.

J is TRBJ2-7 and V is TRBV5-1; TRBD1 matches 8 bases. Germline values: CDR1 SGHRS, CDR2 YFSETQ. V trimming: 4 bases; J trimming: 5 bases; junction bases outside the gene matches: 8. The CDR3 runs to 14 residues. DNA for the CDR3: TGCGCCAGCAGCCCCGGACAGGGTACTGACGAGCAGTACTTC. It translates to CASSPGQGTDEQYF.

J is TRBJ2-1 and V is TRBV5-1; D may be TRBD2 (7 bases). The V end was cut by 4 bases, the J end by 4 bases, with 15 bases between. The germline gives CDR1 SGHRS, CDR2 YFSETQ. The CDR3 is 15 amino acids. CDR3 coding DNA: TGCGCCAGCAGCCCCGGGGGGCTGTTATACAATGAGCAGTTCTTC. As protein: CASSPGGLLYNEQFF. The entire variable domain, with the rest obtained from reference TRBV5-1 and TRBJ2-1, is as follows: KAGVTQTPRYLIKTRGQQVTLSCSPISGHRSVSWYQQTPGQGLQFLFEYFSETQRNKGNFPGRFSGRQFSNSRSEMNVSTLELGDSALYLCASSPGGLLYNEQFFGPGTRLTVL.

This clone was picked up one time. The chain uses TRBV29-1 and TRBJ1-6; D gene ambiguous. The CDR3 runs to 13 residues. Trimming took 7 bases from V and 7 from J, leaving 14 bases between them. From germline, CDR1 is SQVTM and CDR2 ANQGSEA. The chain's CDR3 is CSAGEDKNSPLHF. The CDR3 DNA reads TGCAGCGCCGGGGAGGATAAGAATTCACCCCTCCACTTT. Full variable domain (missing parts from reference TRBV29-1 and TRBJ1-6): SAVISQKPSRDICQRGTSLTIQCQVDSQVTMMFWYRQQPGQSLTLIATANQGSEATYESGFVIDKFPISRPNLTFSTLTVSNMSPEDSSIYLCSAGEDKNSPLHFGNGTRLTVT.

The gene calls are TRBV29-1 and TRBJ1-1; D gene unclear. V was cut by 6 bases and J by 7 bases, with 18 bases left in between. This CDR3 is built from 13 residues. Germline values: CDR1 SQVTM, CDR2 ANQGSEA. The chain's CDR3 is CSVGQRRDGEAFF. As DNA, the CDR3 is TGCAGCGTCGGCCAGAGGAGGGATGGTGAAGCTTTCTTT.